What follows are 25 T cell receptor beta chains derived from one specimen sequenced in a study of blood T cell repertoires in COVID-19. Generated by immunoSEQ multiplex PCR, the TCRdb table keeps only in-frame clones and is missing some. This table holds tens of thousands of clones, roughly 71% found once. The sequenced material came from peripheral blood. Receptors were obtained from a woman at least 80 years old with acute or convalescent COVID-19.

The chain joins TRBV28 to TRBJ2-3; D is ambiguous. The length of the CDR3 is 14 residues. The germline V and J ends were trimmed by 2 bases and 2 bases, with 8 bases remaining between them. Germline assignment: CDR1 MDHEN and CDR2 SYDVKM. Here the CDR3 DNA reads TGTGCCAGCAGTTTACAACTTAACACAGATACGCAGTATTTT. Amino acid sequence: CASSLQLNTDTQYF.

This clone was recorded once. The rearrangement joins TRBV5-6 to TRBJ1-2; no clear D gene. This CDR3 has 13 residues. The germline V and J ends were trimmed by 4 bases and 1 base, with 8 bases remaining between them. Germline V gene sequence: CDR1 SGHDT, CDR2 YYEEEE. CDR3 sequence (DNA): TGTGCCAGCAGCCCAACCGGTAACTATGGCTACACCTTC. Translating gives CASSPTGNYGYTF.

V is TRBV16 and J is TRBJ1-1, with D tentatively TRBD1 (6 bases). The CDR3 extends over 17 amino acids. With 1 base removed from V and 0 bases from J, the gap between germline ends came to 15 bases. Germline assignment: CDR1 KGHSY and CDR2 FQNENV. The CDR3 region has the DNA TGTGCCAGCAGCCAATGGGGGCAGGTAAACATGAACACTGAAGCTTTCTTT. This gives the protein CASSQWGQVNMNTEAFF. Looking up the rest from reference TRBV16 and TRBJ1-1 gives the full variable domain: GEEVAQTPKHLVRGEGQKAKLYCAPIKGHSYVFWYQQVLKNEFKFLISFQNENVFDETGMPKERFSAKCLPNSPCSLEIQATKLEDSAVYFCASSQWGQVNMNTEAFFGQGTRLTVV.

The rearrangement uses TRBV5-1 and TRBJ2-5; 13 nucleotides match TRBD2. The CDR3 covers 16 residues. After removal of 3 bases from V and 5 bases from J, the junction contained 7 bases not matched to a gene. Per germline, CDR1 SGHRS and CDR2 YFSETQ. In DNA form, the CDR3 reads TGCGCCAGCAGCTACGGACTAGCGGGAGATGGGGAGACCCAGTACTTC. Translation gives CASSYGLAGDGETQYF.

This clone was seen only a few times. This chain joins TRBV30 and TRBJ1-1; D unclear. The CDR3 loop spans 16 amino acids. V was clipped by 0 bases and J by 0 bases, with 14 bases between them. Germline V gene lookup returns CDR1 GTSNPN and CDR2 SVGIG (reference sequence). This CDR3 reads CAWSVRVGRMNTEAFF. In DNA form, the CDR3 reads TGTGCCTGGAGTGTAAGGGTCGGGAGGATGAACACTGAAGCTTTCTTT. The full variable domain, rest sourced from reference TRBV30 and TRBJ1-1, is SQTIHQWPATLVQPVGSPLSLECTVEGTSNPNLYWYRQAAGRGLQLLFYSVGIGQISSEVPQNLSASRPQDRQFILSSKKLLLSDSGFYLCAWSVRVGRMNTEAFFGQGTRLTVV.

The J gene is TRBJ2-1, the V gene TRBV4-1, with D possibly being TRBD1 (6 bases). Germline CDR1 MGHRA, CDR2 YSYEKL. Between the trimmed V and J ends, which lost 1 base and 8 bases, there was a span of 21 bases. The CDR3 has 17 amino acids. CDR3 region: CASSQGLGTKRTDEQFF. The CDR3 nucleotides read TGCGCCAGCAGCCAAGGATTGGGGACAAAACGGACCGATGAGCAGTTCTTC.

Only a few counts were recorded for this clone. The chain carries TRBV12-3 or TRBV12-4 and TRBJ1-5; no firm D call. Trimming removed 6 bases from V and 5 bases from J, with 8 bases in between. The CDR3 extends over 12 amino acids. This CDR3 is CASRRDDQPQHF. CDR3 nucleotides: TGTGCCAGCAGACGGGATGATCAGCCCCAGCATTTT.

This chain links TRBV5-8 with TRBJ2-7; no reliable D call. Germline assignment: CDR1 SGHTS and CDR2 YDEGEE. V was clipped by 9 bases and J by 0 bases, with 16 bases between them. The CDR3 loop spans 14 amino acids. This chain's CDR3 is CATSTQWASYEQYF. The CDR3 coding sequence is TGTGCCACTTCCACGCAATGGGCCTCCTACGAGCAGTACTTC. Looking up the rest from reference TRBV5-8 and TRBJ2-7 gives the full variable domain: EAGVTQSPTHLIKTRGQQATLRCSPISGHTSVYWYQQALGLGLQFLLWYDEGEERNRGNFPPRFSGRQFPNYSSELNVNALELEDSALYLCATSTQWASYEQYFGPGTRLTVT.

The chain is built from TRBV7-9 and TRBJ2-3, with TRBD2 matching 13 bases. CDR3 length: 19 amino acids. The J segment lost 3 bases and the V segment lost 2 bases, leaving 11 bases of the junction unmatched. CDR1 is SEHNR and CDR2 is FQNEAQ in the germline V gene (reference sequence). CDR3 amino acids: CASSLPSLRLAGGTDTQYF. CDR3 bases: TGTGCCAGCAGCTTACCTTCCCTGAGACTAGCGGGAGGTACAGATACGCAGTATTTT.

This sequence joins TRBV25-1 and TRBJ2-7; 7 bases agree with TRBD2. The CDR3 spans 12 residues. After removal of 4 bases from V and 7 bases from J, the junction contained 4 bases not matched to a gene. Germline CDR1 reads MGHDK; CDR2 reads SYGVNS. The CDR3 DNA is TGTGCCAGCAGTGCTGGGGGAGGGGAGCAGTACTTC. This translates into CASSAGGGEQYF.

This chain joins TRBV19 and TRBJ1-4, with a possible D match to TRBD1 (5 bases). Germline CDR1 reads LNHDA; CDR2 reads SQIVND (reference sequence). The CDR3 loop spans 15 amino acids. V shed 5 bases and J shed 5 bases, with 15 bases lying between them. Here the CDR3 DNA reads TGTGCCAGTAGTGCGGGGGTGGGGCCGAATGAAAAACTGTTTTTT. It translates to CASSAGVGPNEKLFF.

The gene calls are TRBV9 and TRBJ2-5, with D possibly being TRBD1 (5 bases). This CDR3 spans 16 amino acids. Trimming left V 0 bases short and J 1 base short, with 13 bases between. Germline V CDR1 and CDR2: SGDLS, YYNGEE. CDR3 protein: CASSVAQGSGQETQYF. The CDR3 nucleotides read TGTGCCAGCAGCGTAGCGCAGGGTAGTGGCCAAGAGACCCAGTACTTC.

In this sample, this clone turned up many times. The genes are TRBV24-1 and TRBJ2-2; tentative D call: TRBD2 (6 bases). The germline V gene encodes CDR1 KGHDR and CDR2 SFDVKD. Between the trimmed V and J ends, which lost 5 bases and 3 bases, there was a span of 15 bases. The CDR3 runs to 16 residues. CDR3 protein: CATSAGGLGDTGELFF. CDR3 DNA: TGTGCCACCAGTGCCGGGGGACTCGGGGACACCGGGGAGCTGTTTTTT.

Sample share makes this clone medium-sized. V is TRBV25-1 and J is TRBJ2-7; a weak D match, TRBD2 (5 bases). The CDR3 contains 15 residues. V was trimmed by 2 bases and J by 3 bases, leaving 14 bases between them. Germline-derived CDR1 and CDR2 are MGHDK and SYGVNS. The CDR3 spells CASSETGISLYEQYF. The CDR3 DNA follows: TGTGCCAGCAGTGAAACCGGGATAAGCCTCTACGAGCAGTACTTC.

This sequence joins TRBV14 and TRBJ2-4, with 11 positions matching TRBD2. Germline V CDR1 and CDR2: SGHDN, FVKESK. CDR3 size: 18 residues. After removal of 3 bases from V and 0 bases from J, the junction contained 7 bases not matched to a gene. The CDR3 protein is CASSQGLAGGSAKNIQYF. CDR3 DNA sequence: TGTGCCAGCAGCCAGGGGCTAGCGGGAGGCTCAGCCAAAAACATTCAGTACTTC. Drawing the rest from reference TRBV14 and TRBJ2-4, the complete variable domain is EAGVTQFPSHSVIEKGQTVTLRCDPISGHDNLYWYRRVMGKEIKFLLHFVKESKQDESGMPNNRFLAERTGGTYSTLKVQPAELEDSGVYFCASSQGLAGGSAKNIQYFGAGTRLSVL.

V is TRBV7-2 and J is TRBJ2-7; tentative D call: TRBD2 (5 bases). The V end was cut by 5 bases, the J end by 7 bases, with 18 bases between. Germline V gene sequence: CDR1 SGHTA, CDR2 FQGNSA. The CDR3 contains 14 residues. The CDR3 DNA reads TGTGCCAGCAGCCCGCGGCTAACTACTAGGGAGCAGTACTTC. Its translation: CASSPRLTTREQYF.

The genes are TRBV14 and TRBJ2-4; the D is unclear. CDR3 length: 14 amino acids. The germline gives CDR1 SGHDN, CDR2 FVKESK. The V end was cut by 1 base, the J end by 1 base, with 5 bases between. This chain's CDR3 is CASSQALAKNIQYF. CDR3 sequence (DNA): TGTGCCAGCAGCCAAGCCCTGGCCAAAAACATTCAGTACTTC.

The chain joins TRBV19 to TRBJ1-5; D unclear. V was cut by 7 bases and J by 0 bases, with 13 bases left in between. Germline CDR1 reads LNHDA; CDR2 reads SQIVND (reference sequence). This CDR3 comprises 15 residues. CDR3 DNA sequence: TGTGCCAGTATCCTAGCAGCTCATAGCAATCAGCCCCAGCATTTT. It codes for CASILAAHSNQPQHF.

DNA of the CDR3: TGTGCCAGCAGTTACGGGTCGGGGACGCAGTATTTT. It specifies CASSYGSGTQYF. The chain combines TRBV6-5 with TRBJ2-3; possibly TRBD2 for D (5 bases). The CDR3 is 12 amino acids. CDR1 MNHEY and CDR2 SVGAGI come from the germline V gene. V lost 2 bases and J 9 bases, leaving 9 bases between the germline ends.

V gene TRBV11-2 combines with J gene TRBJ2-7; 7 bases line up with TRBD1. The CDR3 loop spans 13 amino acids. V was pared by 3 bases and J by 3 bases, with 2 bases of the junction left unmatched. From germline, CDR1 is SGHAT and CDR2 FQNNGV. The CDR3 DNA follows: TGTGCCAGCAGCTTTGACAGGGTCTACGAGCAGTACTTC. Translation gives CASSFDRVYEQYF.

V is TRBV14 and J is TRBJ1-2, with D perhaps TRBD1 (6 bases). The V gene's germline CDR1 is SGHDN and CDR2 FVKESK. CDR3 size: 17 residues. Trimming cost V 3 bases and J 3 bases, with 20 bases left between them. This CDR3 reads CASSHRDRYRDDYGYTF. In DNA, the CDR3 is TGTGCCAGCAGCCACCGGGACCGATACAGGGATGACTATGGCTACACCTTC.

This chain links TRBV2 with TRBJ2-1; TRBD2 matches 8 bases. J was trimmed by 6 bases and V by 5 bases; bases with no gene match: 9. Germline lookup yields CDR1 SNHLY and CDR2 FYNNEI. CDR3 length: 15 residues. The CDR3 region has the DNA TGTGCCAGCAGTCGGGGGCAAGCGGGAGTCAATGAGCAGTTCTTC. It specifies CASSRGQAGVNEQFF.

V usage is TRBV15 and J usage is TRBJ1-6; 8 bases fit TRBD1. From germline, CDR1 is LNHNV and CDR2 YYDKDF (reference sequence). There are 14 residues in the CDR3. Trimming removed 3 bases from V and 9 bases from J; junction bases left unmatched: 4. CDR3 coding DNA: TGTGCCACCAGCAGGGACAGGGAAAGTTCACCCCTCCACTTT. It translates to CATSRDRESSPLHF.

V and J are TRBV11-2 and TRBJ2-3, with 11 bases lining up with TRBD2. Germline CDR1 reads SGHAT; CDR2 reads FQNNGV. Unmatched junction bases numbered 2, after V lost 3 bases and J lost 3 bases. CDR3 length: 15 residues. CDR3 nucleotide sequence: TGTGCCAGCAGCTTTAGCGGGAGGGGGACAGATACGCAGTATTTT. Amino acid sequence: CASSFSGRGTDTQYF.

The chain couples TRBV2 to TRBJ1-1; 8 nucleotides agree with TRBD1. The CDR3 contains 14 residues. The V segment lost 6 bases and the J segment 3 bases; nucleotides outside the gene matches: 6. The germline gives CDR1 SNHLY, CDR2 FYNNEI. CDR3 protein: CASRNMDRDTEAFF. Written as DNA, the CDR3 is TGTGCCAGCAGAAATATGGACAGGGACACTGAAGCTTTCTTT.